The next 8 T cell receptor beta chains were all read from a single sample in a study of blood T cell repertoires in COVID-19. Sequenced by immunoSEQ multiplex PCR; TCRdb stores in-frame clones only, minus some. The data show 150,000 to 200,000 clones, roughly 78% seen once. The specimen sequenced was peripheral blood. The source of these receptors is a woman of 80 years or more with active or convalescent COVID-19.

The genes are TRBV25-1 and TRBJ1-1, with TRBD1 matching over 11 bases. The CDR3 has 15 amino acids. V gave up 6 bases and J gave up 3 bases; unmatched junction bases: 6. Germline V gene lookup returns CDR1 MGHDK and CDR2 SYGVNS. In DNA, the CDR3 is TGTGCCAGCAGCGGCGGGACAGGGGGACACACTGAAGCTTTCTTT. The encoded protein is CASSGGTGGHTEAFF.

The table lists this clone with a count of one. CDR3 residues: CASSLVGGQSGELFF. DNA for the CDR3: TGTGCCAGCAGCTTAGTGGGGGGGCAGTCCGGGGAGCTGTTTTTT. The V and J genes are TRBV7-6 and TRBJ2-2, with D possibly being TRBD2 (7 bases). The V and J ends lost 1 base and 6 bases respectively, with 12 bases between them. The CDR3 extends over 15 amino acids. Germline V CDR1 and CDR2: SGHVS, FNYEAQ.

This sequence joins TRBV29-1 and TRBJ2-7; maybe TRBD1 (5 bases). Germline values: CDR1 SQVTM, CDR2 ANQGSEA. V lost 6 bases and J lost 0, with 15 bases in between. The CDR3 is 14 residues long. In nucleotides, the CDR3 is TGCAGCGTCTTGGGGCACCAGAACTCCTACGAGCAGTACTTC. This sequence encodes CSVLGHQNSYEQYF.

V is TRBV3-1 (or the pseudogene TRBV3-2) and J is TRBJ1-5; D ambiguous. The CDR3 contains 14 residues. Germline-derived CDR1 and CDR2 are LGHDT and YNNKEL (reference sequence). The V end lost 0 bases, the J end lost 4 bases, and 7 bases lay between the germline ends. The DNA for the CDR3 is TGTGCCAGCAGCCAAGAGCTAGGTAATCAGCCCCAGCATTTT. Translated: CASSQELGNQPQHF.

The rearrangement joins TRBV3-1 (or the pseudogene TRBV3-2) to TRBJ1-6; D is undetermined. V was pared by 7 bases and J by 3 bases, with 13 bases between. Germline CDR1 and CDR2: LGHDT and YNNKEL (reference sequence). The CDR3 length is 15 residues. The CDR3 loop reads CASTPGDIYNSPLHF. CDR3 nucleotides: TGTGCCAGCACCCCGGGAGACATCTATAATTCACCCCTCCACTTT.

The chain recombines TRBV19 with TRBJ2-3; 9 bases agree with TRBD1. With 7 bases clipped from V and 6 bases from J, the junction kept 8 bases outside the gene matches. The CDR3 runs 14 residues. Germline CDR1 is LNHDA and CDR2 is SQIVND (reference sequence). The CDR3 DNA sequence: TGTGCCAGTAATTCCGGGACAGGGCCCGATACGCAGTATTTT. This translates into CASNSGTGPDTQYF. Complete variable domain (other parts from reference TRBV19 and TRBJ2-3): DGGITQSPKYLFRKEGQNVTLSCEQNLNHDAMYWYRQDPGQGLRLIYYSQIVNDFQKGDIAEGYSVSREKKESFPLTVTSAQKNPTAFYLCASNSGTGPDTQYFGPGTRLTVL.

The chain combines TRBV6-1 with TRBJ1-2; 7 bases line up with TRBD1. With 2 bases clipped from V and 3 bases from J, the junction kept 3 bases outside the gene matches. Germline V CDR1 and CDR2: MNHNS, SASEGT. There are 14 residues in the CDR3. As DNA, the CDR3 is TGTGCCAGCAGTGAAATCGACAGGGACTATGGCTACACCTTC. Its protein is CASSEIDRDYGYTF.

J is TRBJ2-7 and V is TRBV28, with D possibly matching TRBD2 (6 bases). The CDR3 totals 14 residues. Between the trimmed V and J ends, which lost 2 bases and 3 bases, there was a span of 11 bases. The germline gives CDR1 MDHEN, CDR2 SYDVKM. The CDR3 nucleotides read TGTGCCAGCAGTTTACCGGGGACTGGCTACGAGCAGTACTTC. It specifies CASSLPGTGYEQYF.